This T cell receptor (beta chain) emerged from a study of cytotoxic CD8 clonotypes in ibrutinib-treated CLL. Generated by immunoSEQ multiplex PCR, the TCRdb table keeps only in-frame clones and is missing some. The profile shows roughly 97,000 clones, about 72% of them singletons. The CDR3 sequence is 13 residues long. Germline V gene lookup returns CDR1 MNHEY and CDR2 SVGAGI. V was shortened by 6 bases and J by 4 bases, with 12 bases between the two germline ends. The V and J genes are TRBV6-5 and TRBJ1-2; the D gene is possibly TRBD1 (5 bases). The TCR originated in a human donor with chronic lymphocytic leukemia. The specimen comprised PBMCs, sampled after 12 months of ibrutinib treatment. CDR3 amino acids: CASRDTVSYGYTF. The CDR3 nucleotides are TGTGCCAGCAGGGACACCGTAAGCTATGGCTACACCTTC.